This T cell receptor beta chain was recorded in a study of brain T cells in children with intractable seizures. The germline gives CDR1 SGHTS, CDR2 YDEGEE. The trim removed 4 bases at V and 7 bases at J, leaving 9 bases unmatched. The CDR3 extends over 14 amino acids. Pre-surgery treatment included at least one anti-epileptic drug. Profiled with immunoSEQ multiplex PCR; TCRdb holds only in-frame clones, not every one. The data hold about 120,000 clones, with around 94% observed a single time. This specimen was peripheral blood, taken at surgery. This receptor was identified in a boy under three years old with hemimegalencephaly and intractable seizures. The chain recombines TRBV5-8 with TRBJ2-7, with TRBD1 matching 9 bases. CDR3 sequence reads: CASSDNRGRKEQYF. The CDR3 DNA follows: TGTGCCAGCAGCGATAACAGGGGGCGCAAAGAGCAGTACTTC. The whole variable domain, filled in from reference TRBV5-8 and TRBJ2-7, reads EAGVTQSPTHLIKTRGQQATLRCSPISGHTSVYWYQQALGLGLQFLLWYDEGEERNRGNFPPRFSGRQFPNYSSELNVNALELEDSALYLCASSDNRGRKEQYFGPGTRLTVT.